Listed below are T cell receptor beta chains from one sample, sequenced in a study of OX40 agonist ivuxolimab in advanced cancers. Data came from immunoSEQ multiplex PCR; TCRdb stores just in-frame clones and leaves some out. The sample lists 90,000 to 100,000 clones, over 85% occurring once. The sequencing here drew on CD4+ or CD8+ T cells sorted from blood, taken in a trial of the OX40 agonist ivuxolimab. The receptors originated from an adult with an advanced solid tumor such as melanoma, head and neck, liver or kidney cancer. CDR3s include the opening cysteine and the closing phenylalanine or tryptophan. Clone size is stated in some rows and not others, as once, few, many or a class when expanded.

size: .; J: TRBJ2-3; V: TRBV7-9; CDR3: CASSNRAAGDTQYF
size: .; J: TRBJ1-1; V: TRBV7-2; CDR3: CASSYDGPNTEAFF
size: .; J: TRBJ2-2; V: TRBV4-2; CDR3: CASSPQGPGLAVTGELFF
size: .; J: TRBJ2-2; V: TRBV6-1; CDR3: CASNRDRVVGELFF
size: .; J: TRBJ1-1; V: TRBV27; CDR3: CASGRQGATEAFF
size: .; J: TRBJ2-6; V: TRBV7-6; CDR3: CASSLVPGGTSSGANVLTF
size: .; J: TRBJ1-1; V: TRBV19; CDR3: CASSRGQDRGTEAFF
size: .; J: TRBJ2-5; V: TRBV7-3; CDR3: CASSLNGGQETQYF
size: .; J: TRBJ2-2; V: TRBV6-6; CDR3: CASSFPVGGELFF
size: few; J: TRBJ2-5; V: TRBV6-1; CDR3: CASSERTGLVGETQYF
size: .; J: TRBJ2-2; V: TRBV7-2; CDR3: CAGGGNTGELFF
size: few; J: TRBJ1-2; V: TRBV30; CDR3: CAWSGRIAYGYTF
size: .; J: TRBJ1-4; V: TRBV4-1; CDR3: CASSHDGQGGGEKLFF
size: .; J: TRBJ2-1; V: TRBV19; CDR3: CASSIRSGWVNEQFF
size: .; J: TRBJ2-3; V: TRBV7-2; CDR3: CASSLAGASVGIGQYF
size: .; J: TRBJ2-6; V: TRBV5-1; CDR3: CASKLQTGANVLTF
size: .; J: TRBJ1-1; V: TRBV30; CDR3: CAWSATRMEAFF
size: .; J: TRBJ1-4; V: TRBV30; CDR3: CAWSAPNQGRREKLFF
size: .; J: TRBJ1-5; V: TRBV2; CDR3: CASRGGRTNQPQHF
size: once; J: TRBJ2-7; V: TRBV28; CDR3: CASSFTVPYEQYF
size: .; J: TRBJ1-6; V: TRBV14; CDR3: CASSLGTENSPLHF
size: once; J: TRBJ1-1; V: TRBV7-2; CDR3: CASSFPGVNTEAFF
size: .; J: TRBJ1-5; V: TRBV28; CDR3: CASNAQGMGQPQHF
size: few; J: TRBJ2-2; V: TRBV28; CDR3: CASSLWRAGYNGELFF
size: .; J: TRBJ2-5; V: TRBV6-4; CDR3: CASSESSTKTQYF
size: .; J: TRBJ2-1; V: TRBV18; CDR3: CASSPRQGSYNEQFF
size: .; J: TRBJ1-5; V: TRBV18; CDR3: CASSPDQGAGEPQHF
size: .; J: TRBJ1-5; V: TRBV6-5; CDR3: CASDPREPQHF
size: few; J: TRBJ2-5; V: TRBV29-1; CDR3: CSGKSTAYQETQYF
size: .; J: TRBJ1-4; V: TRBV7-9; CDR3: CASSTGDGRGGEKLFF
size: once; J: TRBJ2-7; V: TRBV10-3; CDR3: CAISERGVADHEQYF
size: .; J: TRBJ2-3; V: TRBV28; CDR3: CASSSTVTGKDTQYF
size: .; J: TRBJ2-4; V: TRBV30; CDR3: CAWSLPGLRKKNIQYF
size: .; J: TRBJ2-3; V: TRBV19; CDR3: CASDSGSTDTQYF
size: .; J: TRBJ2-5; V: TRBV7-2; CDR3: CASSSGGAGGTYF
size: .; J: TRBJ1-6; V: TRBV6-5; CDR3: CASSSGAWDSPLHF